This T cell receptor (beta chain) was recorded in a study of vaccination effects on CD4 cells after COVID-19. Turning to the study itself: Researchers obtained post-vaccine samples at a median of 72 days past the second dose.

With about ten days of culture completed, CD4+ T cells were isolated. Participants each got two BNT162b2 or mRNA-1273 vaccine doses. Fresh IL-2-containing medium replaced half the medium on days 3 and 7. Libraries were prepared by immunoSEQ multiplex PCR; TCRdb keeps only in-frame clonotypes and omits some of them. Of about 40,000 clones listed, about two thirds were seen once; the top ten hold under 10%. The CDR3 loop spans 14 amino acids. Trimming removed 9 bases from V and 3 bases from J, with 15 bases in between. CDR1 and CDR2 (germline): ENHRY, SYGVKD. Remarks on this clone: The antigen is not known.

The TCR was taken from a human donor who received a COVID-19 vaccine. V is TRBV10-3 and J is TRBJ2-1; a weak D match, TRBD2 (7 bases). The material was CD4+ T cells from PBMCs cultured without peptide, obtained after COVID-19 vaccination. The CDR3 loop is CAIGRGEIYNEQFF. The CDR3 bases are TGTGCCATTGGGAGGGGGGAGATCTACAATGAGCAGTTCTTC.